One and the same sample provided the 18 T cell receptor beta chains below, sequenced in a study of T cell repertoires in cytomegalovirus infection. TCRdb analysed the reads with MiXCR anew, one entry per CDR3 protein. The sample includes about half a million distinct CDR3 sequences, roughly 46% of them seen just once. The antigens for these receptors are not known. The sequences come from cultured PBMCs, collected from culture after CMV antigen stimulation. The receptor source for this set is a human donor in good health (CMV status not recorded). Some clones in this sample may be carry-over from other donors' samples.

The chain links TRBV6-1 to TRBJ1-5; D unresolved. Per germline, CDR1 MNHNS and CDR2 SASEGT. The CDR3 covers 16 residues. V was shortened by 6 bases and J by 6 bases, with 21 bases between the two germline ends. DNA of the CDR3: TGTGCCAGCAGAGAACCCTGGGTAGGGAGAAGTCAGCCCCAGCATTTT. This codes for CASREPWVGRSQPQHF.

CDR3 loop: CASSLATDTEAFF. The CDR3 DNA sequence: TGTGCCAGCAGCTTAGCCACAGACACTGAAGCTTTCTTT. The rearrangement uses TRBV7-4 and TRBJ1-1, with no clear D. Looked up from germline, CDR1 is SGHVT and CDR2 is SQSDAQ. Trimming pared 0 bases from V and 3 bases from J, leaving 5 bases between. The CDR3 is made up of 13 amino acids.

This clonotype was observed a handful of times. The rearrangement uses TRBV19 and TRBJ2-7; TRBD2 aligns across 12 bases. The germline gives CDR1 LNHDA, CDR2 SQIVND (reference sequence). V lost 5 bases, J lost 5 bases, and 7 bases stayed unmatched. The CDR3 consists of 15 residues. The CDR3 loop reads CASSPTSGRRDEQYF. In nucleotides, the CDR3 is TGTGCCAGTAGTCCCACTAGCGGGAGGAGGGACGAGCAGTACTTC.

This clonotype came up once. The genes are TRBV12-3 or TRBV12-4 and TRBJ2-5; D is unclear. The CDR3 has 14 amino acids. The V end lost 3 bases, the J end lost 4 bases, and 12 bases lay between the germline ends. This chain's CDR3 is CASSFSAWGETQYF. CDR3 coding DNA: TGTGCCAGCAGTTTCTCGGCGTGGGGAGAGACCCAGTACTTC.

The chain carries TRBV7-6 and TRBJ2-7, with 9 bases identical to TRBD2. Per the germline V gene, CDR1 is SGHVS and CDR2 is FNYEAQ. With 7 bases clipped from V and 2 bases from J, the junction kept 6 bases outside the gene matches. This CDR3 comprises 14 residues. The CDR3 spells CASTSGGKAYEQYF. Here the CDR3 DNA reads TGTGCCAGCACCAGCGGGGGGAAGGCCTACGAGCAGTACTTC.

This chain uses TRBV10-1 with TRBJ2-7; 9 bases align to TRBD2. CDR3 length: 16 residues. Trimming removed 6 bases from V and 6 bases from J; junction bases left unmatched: 15. Germline V gives CDR1 WNHNN, CDR2 SYGVQD (reference sequence). For the CDR3, the DNA is TGCGCCAGCAGCCCCGACATAGCGGGAGCGGCTTGCGAGCAGTACTTC. Amino acid sequence: CASSPDIAGAACEQYF.

The chain combines TRBV5-6 with TRBJ1-6, with TRBD1 identical over 7 bases. After removal of 1 base from V and 7 bases from J, the junction contained 5 bases not matched to a gene. The CDR3 loop spans 15 amino acids. CDR1 is SGHDT and CDR2 is YYEEEE in the germline V gene. The CDR3 is CASSLWDRENSPLHF. The CDR3 nucleotides are TGTGCCAGCAGCTTGTGGGACAGAGAGAATTCACCCCTCCACTTT.

The chain carries TRBV12-3 or TRBV12-4 and TRBJ1-1, with no clear D. This CDR3 region has 14 residues. V gave up 5 bases and J gave up 3 bases, with 13 bases separating them. CDR3 sequence reads: CASSQDAAYTEAFF. CDR3 nucleotide sequence: TGTGCCAGCAGTCAGGATGCAGCGTACACTGAAGCTTTCTTT.

This chain uses TRBV7-2 with TRBJ2-1; D uncertain. This CDR3 contains 15 residues. Trimming took off 0 bases at V and 6 bases at J, with 12 bases between the two ends. Germline V gene lookup returns CDR1 SGHTA and CDR2 FQGNSA. The CDR3 here is CASSLARWVSNEQFF. CDR3 bases: TGTGCCAGCAGCTTAGCGCGATGGGTTTCCAATGAGCAGTTCTTC.

This clonotype was observed a handful of times. This CDR3 reads CASSRRDNDNEQFF. CDR3 coding DNA: TGTGCCAGCAGCCGCCGGGACAACGACAATGAGCAGTTCTTC. This chain links TRBV7-9 with TRBJ2-1; D possibly corresponds to TRBD1 (6 bases). V lost 5 bases, J lost 5 bases, and 13 bases lay in between. CDR1 is SEHNR, CDR2 FQNEAQ, per germline (reference sequence). This CDR3 comprises 14 residues.

This clonotype has a handful of counts. This rearrangement joins TRBV7-6 to TRBJ2-1; a weak D match, TRBD1 (5 bases). With 1 base removed from V and 7 bases from J, the gap between germline ends came to 11 bases. Germline V gives CDR1 SGHVS, CDR2 FNYEAQ. The CDR3 consists of 14 residues. CDR3 DNA sequence: TGTGCCAGCAGCTTAGAAGCCAGGGCTAATGAGCAGTTCTTC. This sequence encodes CASSLEARANEQFF.

This clonotype showed up just once. The chain uses TRBV6-5 and TRBJ2-7; 8 bases line up with TRBD2. The CDR3 covers 16 residues. Germline CDR1 is MNHEY and CDR2 is SVGAGI. The V and J ends lost 5 bases and 4 bases, in that order; junction bases with no gene match: 13. The CDR3: CASSTVRGTSNYEQYF. For the CDR3, the DNA is TGTGCCAGCAGTACTGTGCGGGGGACTAGTAATTACGAGCAGTACTTC.

This chain connects TRBV6-1 to TRBJ2-1; TRBD2 agrees at 11 bases. This CDR3 comprises 18 residues. CDR1 and CDR2 from the germline V gene are MNHNS and SASEGT. The V gene end was trimmed by 3 bases and the J gene end by 4 bases; junction bases not matched to a gene: 11. The CDR3 loop is CASSEYGLGLAVYNEQFF. The CDR3 DNA sequence: TGTGCCAGCAGTGAGTATGGACTGGGACTAGCGGTTTACAATGAGCAGTTCTTC.

The J gene is TRBJ1-3, the V gene TRBV7-8; D is undetermined. CDR3 length: 17 residues. Trimming took 5 bases from V and 2 from J, leaving 19 bases between them. Germline assignment: CDR1 SGHVS and CDR2 FQNEAQ. CDR3 region: CASSQPGFDGTGNTIYF. DNA for the CDR3: TGTGCCAGCAGCCAACCCGGCTTCGACGGAACTGGAAACACCATATATTTT.

This clonotype appeared a few times. For the CDR3, the DNA is TGTGCCAGCAGCCGTGGGGTGGTCTATGGCTACACCTTC. This sequence encodes CASSRGVVYGYTF. The chain joins TRBV7-8 to TRBJ1-2, with D unclear. In germline, CDR1 is SGHVS, CDR2 FQNEAQ. The CDR3 covers 13 residues. The ends were cut back, 5 bases at V and 4 bases at J, with 11 bases in the middle.

This clonotype has only a few counts. The chain's CDR3 is CASSLRRNNYGYTF. The DNA for the CDR3 is TGTGCCAGCTCTCTGAGGAGGAATAACTATGGCTACACCTTC. The chain uses TRBV12-3 or TRBV12-4 and TRBJ1-2; D is uncertain. With 8 bases removed from V and 1 base from J, the gap between germline ends came to 14 bases. The CDR3 spans 14 residues.

This sequence joins TRBV18 and TRBJ1-2; D gene uncertain. The CDR3 spans 15 residues. The ends were cut back, 0 bases at V and 8 bases at J, with 16 bases in the middle. CDR1 is KGHSH and CDR2 is LQKENI in the germline V gene. The CDR3 loop is CASSPPAGYTRGYTF. CDR3 bases: TGTGCCAGCTCACCACCCGCAGGTTATACGCGGGGCTACACCTTC.

This clonotype came up a few times. This rearrangement joins TRBV7-6 to TRBJ2-1, with D possibly called TRBD1 or TRBD2 (5 bases each). CDR3 length equals 12 residues. Trimming left V 6 bases short and J 5 bases short, with 8 bases between. Germline loops: CDR1 SGHVS, CDR2 FNYEAQ. In DNA, the CDR3 is TGTGCCAGCAGATGGGGGAACAATGAGCAGTTCTTC. This gives the protein CASRWGNNEQFF.